These T cell receptor beta chains were read from a single sample in a study of T cells after yellow fever vaccination. TCRdb re-analysed the 5' RACE reads in MiXCR, keeping a single row per CDR3 protein. The sample includes around 120,000 distinct CDR3 sequences, 13% to 15% of them seen just once. The sample in question was CD8+ T cells sorted from PBMCs, obtained 5 days after the yellow fever booster vaccination. The receptor source for this set is a man younger than 35 who received the YFV17D yellow fever vaccine. Each CDR3 is given with its conserved first and last residue. A D gene is named only where the DNA matches it firmly. Expanded clones get a size class; other rows say once, few or many, or leave the size out.

TRBJ2-1 TRBV6-2/TRBV6-3 - TRBD2 CASSIAGGVWFF TGTGCCAGCAGCATAGCGGGGGGGGTTTGGTTCTTC
TRBJ1-5 TRBV12-3/TRBV12-4 many - CASSLGYVSNQPQHF TGTGCCAGCAGTTTGGGCTACGTTAGCAATCAGCCCCAGCATTTT
TRBJ2-5 TRBV4-1 few - CASSQGSGPQYF TGCGCCAGCAGCCAGGGATCCGGGCCCCAGTACTTC
TRBJ1-5 TRBV7-3 few TRBD1 CASSPWDRGQGQPQHF TGTGCCAGCAGCCCCTGGGACAGGGGGCAGGGTCAGCCCCAGCATTTT
TRBJ2-7 TRBV12-3/TRBV12-4 - TRBD2 CASRDRGGGSYEQYF TGTGCCAGCAGGGACCGGGGGGGGGGATCCTACGAGCAGTACTTC
TRBJ2-7 TRBV4-1 few TRBD1 CASSQRDSKTYEQYF TGCGCCAGCAGCCAAAGGGACAGCAAGACCTACGAGCAGTACTTC
TRBJ1-2 TRBV4-2 - - CASSQGGGDYGYTF TGTGCCAGCAGCCAAGGCGGGGGGGACTATGGCTACACCTTC
TRBJ2-1 TRBV7-8 - - CASSLGLTLLTREQFF TGTGCCAGCAGCTTAGGACTCACCCTACTGACCCGTGAGCAGTTCTTC
TRBJ2-2 TRBV6-5 few - CASSYAGLTGELFF TGTGCCAGCAGTTACGCCGGACTCACCGGGGAGCTGTTTTTT
TRBJ1-1 TRBV18 few - CASSTRGRDTEAFF TGTGCCAGCTCAACAAGGGGGAGAGACACTGAAGCTTTCTTT
TRBJ2-1 TRBV4-1 few TRBD2 CASSQVAGVEQFF TGCGCCAGCAGCCAGGTAGCGGGGGTTGAGCAGTTCTTC
TRBJ2-1 TRBV27 - - CASSFGRNNEQFF TGTGCCAGCAGTTTCGGACGGAACAATGAGCAGTTCTTC
TRBJ1-5 TRBV6-6 - - CASSLVAGDSNQPQHF TGTGCCAGCAGTTTGGTGGCAGGGGATAGCAATCAGCCCCAGCATTTT
TRBJ2-3 TRBV7-8 - TRBD2 CASSLAHSGGSVTQYF TGTGCCAGCAGCTTAGCGCATAGCGGGGGTTCGGTTACGCAGTATTTT
TRBJ2-1 TRBV4-3 medium-sized TRBD2 CASSQETSGGYNEQFF TGCGCCAGCAGCCAAGAAACTAGCGGGGGGTACAATGAGCAGTTCTTC
TRBJ2-2 TRBV7-8 - TRBD1 CASSLGTGDLNTGELFF TGTGCCAGCAGCCTTGGGACAGGGGACCTAAACACCGGGGAGCTGTTTTTT
TRBJ1-4 TRBV25-1 - TRBD1 CASTGTVHEKLFF TGTGCGTCAACCGGGACAGTACATGAAAAACTGTTTTTT
TRBJ2-5 TRBV15 few - CATSRKSRGAKTQYF TGTGCCACCAGCAGAAAGTCGAGGGGGGCCAAGACCCAGTACTTC
TRBJ2-2 TRBV5-1 many TRBD1 CASSFRQGVTGELFF TGCGCCAGCAGCTTCCGACAGGGTGTCACCGGGGAGCTGTTTTTT
TRBJ2-1 TRBV6-2/TRBV6-3 - TRBD1 CASSVAGTAIYNEQFF TGTGCCAGCAGTGTCGCCGGGACAGCAATCTACAATGAGCAGTTCTTC
TRBJ2-2 TRBV11-2 - - CASSSRVVFF TGTGCCAGCAGCTCCAGAGTGGTGTTTTTT
TRBJ2-5 TRBV20-1 many - CSARGGLGGVTQYF TGCAGTGCTAGAGGAGGCTTGGGGGGAGTGACCCAGTACTTC
TRBJ2-1 TRBV11-2 few - CASSLAGGGRQFF TGTGCCAGCAGCTTAGCGGGGGGCGGGAGGCAGTTCTTC
TRBJ1-4 TRBV3-1 - - CASSQEGRMKKLFF TGTGCCAGCAGCCAAGAGGGGAGGATGAAAAAACTGTTTTTT
TRBJ2-4 TRBV6-2/TRBV6-3 - - CASTLRAGAPTVAKNIQYF TGTGCCAGCACCTTACGGGCAGGGGCACCGACAGTAGCCAAAAACATTCAGTACTTC
TRBJ2-4 TRBV4-1 - - CASSRYTAVKVTDF TGCGCCAGCAGTCGATACACGGCGGTGAAGGTTACCGACTTC
TRBJ2-7 TRBV5-1 few TRBD1 CASSRVDRAEYEQYF TGCGCCAGCAGCCGAGTAGACAGGGCGGAGTACGAGCAGTACTTC
TRBJ2-5 TRBV4-3 few - CASSQDPRETQYF TGCGCCAGCAGCCAAGATCCGAGGGAGACCCAGTACTTC
TRBJ2-3 TRBV6-1 once TRBD2 CASRWTSGVGDTQYF TGTGCCAGCAGATGGACTAGCGGGGTTGGAGATACGCAGTATTTT
TRBJ1-1 TRBV27 few TRBD1 CASRTTRDRARAFF TGTGCCAGCAGAACTACTAGGGACAGGGCTCGAGCTTTCTTT
TRBJ2-5 TRBV7-9 - - CASSPATKATQYF TGTGCCAGCAGCCCGGCCACTAAGGCGACCCAGTACTTC
TRBJ1-5 TRBV5-6 - TRBD1 CASSWGQGINQPQHF TGTGCCAGCAGCTGGGGACAGGGGATCAATCAGCCCCAGCATTTT
TRBJ1-3 TRBV7-9 - - CASSLANRVISGNTIYF TGTGCCAGCAGCTTAGCGAACAGGGTTATATCTGGAAACACCATATATTTT
TRBJ1-1 TRBV7-9 - - CASSFGPGKNTEAFF TGTGCCAGCAGCTTCGGCCCAGGGAAGAACACTGAAGCTTTCTTT
TRBJ2-3 TRBV7-9 - - CASSPSWSPATDTQYF TGTGCCAGCAGCCCTAGCTGGTCACCCGCCACAGATACGCAGTATTTT
TRBJ2-7 TRBV5-6 once TRBD1 CASSGDSRGHEQYF TGTGCCAGCAGCGGGGACTCCAGGGGGCACGAGCAGTACTTC
TRBJ2-5 TRBV7-2 many - CASSLRVYQETQYF TGTGCCAGCAGCTTACGGGTGTACCAAGAGACCCAGTACTTC
TRBJ2-5 TRBV9 - - CASSVAGRLQETQYF TGTGCCAGCAGCGTAGCGGGCAGGTTACAAGAGACCCAGTACTTC
TRBJ2-4 TRBV4-3 - TRBD1 CASSQETGPAKNIQYF TGCGCCAGCAGCCAAGAGACAGGGCCGGCCAAAAACATTCAGTACTTC